The subject of this entry is one T cell receptor (beta chain). Its target is not known. CD4+CD25+CD127- Tregs, CD4+CD25- non-Tregs, CD4 and CD8 cells were sorted. This specimen comes from a study of Tregs in tolerant kidney transplant recipients. Study-wide points: No direct test of biological reproducibility was done here. Antigen-driven expansion was suggested because donor-specific Tregs expanded more than all Tregs in tolerant patients. Nucleotide sequences could not be compared across some patients' samples due to primer changes.

Sequencing was performed with immunoSEQ multiplex PCR; in TCRdb, only in-frame clones are kept and a portion is missing. The sample has 100,000 to 120,000 clones, 90% seen once. This CDR3 region has 15 residues. Trimming left V 0 bases short and J 4 bases short, with 12 bases between. CDR1 is MNHEY, CDR2 SMNVEV, per germline (reference sequence). J is TRBJ1-1 and V is TRBV27, with D uncertain. Specimen: CD4+ T cells from blood, collected before the transplant. The TCR comes from a human donor who received a combined kidney and bone marrow transplant. Here the CDR3 DNA reads TGTGCCAGCAGTTTATCGAAAATGGCCGCCACTGAAGCTTTCTTT. Its protein product is CASSLSKMAATEAFF.